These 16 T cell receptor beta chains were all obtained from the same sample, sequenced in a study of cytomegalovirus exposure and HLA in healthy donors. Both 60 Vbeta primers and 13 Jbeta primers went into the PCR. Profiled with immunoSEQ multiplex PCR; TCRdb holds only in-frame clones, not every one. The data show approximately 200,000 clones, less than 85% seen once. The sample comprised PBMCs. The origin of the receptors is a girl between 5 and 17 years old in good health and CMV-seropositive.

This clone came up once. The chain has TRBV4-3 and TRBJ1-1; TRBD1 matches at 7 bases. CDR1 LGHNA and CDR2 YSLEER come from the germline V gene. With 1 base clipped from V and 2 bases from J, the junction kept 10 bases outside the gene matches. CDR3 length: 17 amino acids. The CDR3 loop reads CASSQGDSRTGNTEAFF. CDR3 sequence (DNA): TGCGCCAGCAGCCAAGGGGATTCGAGGACAGGTAACACTGAAGCTTTCTTT.

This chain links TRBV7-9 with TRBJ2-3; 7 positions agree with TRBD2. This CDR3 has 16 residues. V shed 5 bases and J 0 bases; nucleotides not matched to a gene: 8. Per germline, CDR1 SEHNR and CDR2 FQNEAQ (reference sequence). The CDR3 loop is CASSLIAGLSTDTQYF. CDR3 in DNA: TGTGCCAGCAGCCTCATAGCGGGCCTAAGCACAGATACGCAGTATTTT.

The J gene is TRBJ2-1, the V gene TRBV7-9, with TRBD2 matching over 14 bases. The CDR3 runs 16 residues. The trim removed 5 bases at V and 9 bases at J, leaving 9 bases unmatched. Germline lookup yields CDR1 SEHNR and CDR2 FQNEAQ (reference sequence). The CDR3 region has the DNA TGTGCCAGCAGCCTAAGACTAGCGGGGGGGCAAGGTGAGCAGTTCTTC. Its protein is CASSLRLAGGQGEQFF.

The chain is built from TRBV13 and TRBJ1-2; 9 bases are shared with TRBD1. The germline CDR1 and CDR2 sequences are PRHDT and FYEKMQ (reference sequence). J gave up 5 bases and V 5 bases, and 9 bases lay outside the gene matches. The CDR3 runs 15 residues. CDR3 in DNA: TGTGCCAGCAGCAGCAGGGACAGGGTTCCATATGGCTACACCTTC. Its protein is CASSSRDRVPYGYTF.

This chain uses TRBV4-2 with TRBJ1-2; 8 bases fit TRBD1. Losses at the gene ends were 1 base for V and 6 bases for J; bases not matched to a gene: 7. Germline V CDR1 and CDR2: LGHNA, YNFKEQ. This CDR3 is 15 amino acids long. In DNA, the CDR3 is TGTGCCAGCAGCCAAGTCGGCAGGGGGCGTGATGGCTACACCTTC. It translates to CASSQVGRGRDGYTF.

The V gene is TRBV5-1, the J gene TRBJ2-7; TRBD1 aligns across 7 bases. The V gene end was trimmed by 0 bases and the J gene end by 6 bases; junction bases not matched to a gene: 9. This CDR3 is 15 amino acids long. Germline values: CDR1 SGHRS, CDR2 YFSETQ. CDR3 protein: CASSLGQGLLFEQYF. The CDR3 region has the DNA TGCGCCAGCAGCTTGGGACAGGGCCTCTTGTTCGAGCAGTACTTC.

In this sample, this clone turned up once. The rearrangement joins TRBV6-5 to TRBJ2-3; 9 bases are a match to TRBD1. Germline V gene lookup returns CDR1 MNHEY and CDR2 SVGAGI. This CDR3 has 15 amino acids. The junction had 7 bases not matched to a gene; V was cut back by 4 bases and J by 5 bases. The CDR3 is CASSSHGQGQDTQYF. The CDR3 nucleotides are TGTGCCAGCAGTTCCCACGGACAGGGGCAAGATACGCAGTATTTT.

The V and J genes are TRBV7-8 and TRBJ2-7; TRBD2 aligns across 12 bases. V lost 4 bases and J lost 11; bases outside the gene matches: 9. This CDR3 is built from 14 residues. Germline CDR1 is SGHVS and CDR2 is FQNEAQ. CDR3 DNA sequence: TGTGCCAGCAGCTCACCTAGCGGGGGGGCCTCTGAGTACTTC. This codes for CASSSPSGGASEYF. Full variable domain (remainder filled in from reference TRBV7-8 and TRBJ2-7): GAGVSQSPRYKVAKRGQDVALRCDPISGHVSLFWYQQALGQGPEFLTYFQNEAQLDKSGLPSDRFFAERPEGSVSTLKIQRTQQEDSAVYLCASSSPSGGASEYFGPGTRLTVT.

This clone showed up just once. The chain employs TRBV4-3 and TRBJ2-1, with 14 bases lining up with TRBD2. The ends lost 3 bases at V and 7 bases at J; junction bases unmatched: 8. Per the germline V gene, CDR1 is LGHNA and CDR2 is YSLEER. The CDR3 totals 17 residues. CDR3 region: CASSQEATSGGANEQFF. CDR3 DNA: TGCGCCAGCAGCCAGGAAGCGACTAGCGGGGGGGCTAATGAGCAGTTCTTC.

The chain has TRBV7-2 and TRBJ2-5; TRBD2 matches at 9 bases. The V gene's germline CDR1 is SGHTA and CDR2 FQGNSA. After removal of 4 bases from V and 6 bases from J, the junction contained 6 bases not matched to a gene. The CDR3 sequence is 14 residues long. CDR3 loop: CASSSAGGVKTQYF. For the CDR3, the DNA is TGTGCCAGCAGCTCCGCGGGGGGGGTTAAGACCCAGTACTTC.

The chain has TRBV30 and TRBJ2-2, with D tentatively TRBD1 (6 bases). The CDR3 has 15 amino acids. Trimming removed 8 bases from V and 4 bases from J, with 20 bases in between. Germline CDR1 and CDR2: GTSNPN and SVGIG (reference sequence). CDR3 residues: CAGTHGQLGTGELFF. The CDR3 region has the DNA TGTGCCGGGACCCATGGACAGTTAGGCACCGGGGAGCTGTTTTTT. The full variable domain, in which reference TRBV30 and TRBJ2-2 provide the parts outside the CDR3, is SQTIHQWPATLVQPVGSPLSLECTVEGTSNPNLYWYRQAAGRGLQLLFYSVGIGQISSEVPQNLSASRPQDRQFILSSKKLLLSDSGFYLCAGTHGQLGTGELFFGEGSRLTVL.

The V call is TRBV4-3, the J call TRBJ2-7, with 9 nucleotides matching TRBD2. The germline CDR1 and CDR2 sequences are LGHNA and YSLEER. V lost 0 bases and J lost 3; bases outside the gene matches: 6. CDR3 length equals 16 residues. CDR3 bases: TGCGCCAGCAGCCAAGATCGTGCTAGCGGGGTCTACGAGCAGTACTTC. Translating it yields CASSQDRASGVYEQYF.

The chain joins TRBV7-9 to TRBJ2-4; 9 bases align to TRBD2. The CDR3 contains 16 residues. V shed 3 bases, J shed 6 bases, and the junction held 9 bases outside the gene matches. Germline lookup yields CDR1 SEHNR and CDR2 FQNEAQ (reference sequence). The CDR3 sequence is CASSLGGGGAGNIQYF. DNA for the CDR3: TGTGCCAGCAGCTTGGGGGGCGGGGGGGCCGGAAACATTCAGTACTTC. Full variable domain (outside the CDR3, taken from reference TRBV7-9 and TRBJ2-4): DTGVSQNPRHKITKRGQNVTFRCDPISEHNRLYWYRQTLGQGPEFLTYFQNEAQLEKSRLLSDRFSAERPKGSFSTLEIQRTEQGDSAMYLCASSLGGGGAGNIQYFGAGTRLSVL.

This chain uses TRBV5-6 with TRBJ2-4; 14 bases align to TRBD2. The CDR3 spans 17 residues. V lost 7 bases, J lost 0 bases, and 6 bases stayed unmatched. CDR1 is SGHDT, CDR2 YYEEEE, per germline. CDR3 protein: CASSRLAGGIAKNIQYF. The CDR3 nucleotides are TGTGCCAGCTCAAGACTAGCGGGGGGGATAGCCAAAAACATTCAGTACTTC.

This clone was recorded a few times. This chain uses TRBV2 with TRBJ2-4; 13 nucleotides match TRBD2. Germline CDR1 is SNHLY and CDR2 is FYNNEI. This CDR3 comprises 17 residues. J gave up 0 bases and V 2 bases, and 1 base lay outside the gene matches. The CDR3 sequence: CASSERTSGRAKNIQYF. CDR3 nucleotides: TGTGCCAGCAGTGAAAGGACTAGCGGGAGAGCCAAAAACATTCAGTACTTC.

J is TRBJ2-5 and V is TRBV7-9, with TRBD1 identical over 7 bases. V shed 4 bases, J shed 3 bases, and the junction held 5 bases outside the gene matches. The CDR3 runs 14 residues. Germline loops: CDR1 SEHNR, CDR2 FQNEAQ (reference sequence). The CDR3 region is CASSSIDREETQYF. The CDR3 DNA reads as TGTGCCAGCAGCTCAATAGACAGGGAAGAGACCCAGTACTTC.